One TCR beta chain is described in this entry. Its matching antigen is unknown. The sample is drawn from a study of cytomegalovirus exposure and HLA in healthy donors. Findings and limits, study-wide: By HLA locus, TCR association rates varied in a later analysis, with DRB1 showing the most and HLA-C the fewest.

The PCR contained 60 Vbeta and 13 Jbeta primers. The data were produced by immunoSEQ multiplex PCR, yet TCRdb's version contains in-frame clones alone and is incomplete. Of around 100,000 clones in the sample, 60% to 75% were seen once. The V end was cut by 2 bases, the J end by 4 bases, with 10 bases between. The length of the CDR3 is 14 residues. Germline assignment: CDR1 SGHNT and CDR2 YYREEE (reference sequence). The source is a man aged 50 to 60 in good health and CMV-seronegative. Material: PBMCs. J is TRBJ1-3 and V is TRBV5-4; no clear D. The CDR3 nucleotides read TGTGCCAGCAGCTTTGATCCCAGGGGAAACACCATATATTTT. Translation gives CASSFDPRGNTIYF.